These T cell receptor beta chains were read from a single sample in a study of blood T cell repertoires in COVID-19. The method was immunoSEQ multiplex PCR; TCRdb's version includes in-frame clones alone and lacks a portion of them. The sample has approximately 240,000 clones, 65% to 85% seen once; the top ten hold roughly 4%. The material sequenced was peripheral blood. Receptors originate from a woman aged 40-49 years with active or convalescent COVID-19. Both conserved end residues are part of each CDR3. The D gene is left open where the match is weak. Rows give clone size only sometimes, using once, few, many, or a class for an expanded clone.

d_gene: -; j_gene: TRBJ1-5; v_gene: TRBV11-1; abundance: -; CDR3aa: CASSLDRSNQPQHF; CDR3nt: TGTGCCAGCAGCTTAGACAGAAGCAATCAGCCCCAGCATTTT
d_gene: -; j_gene: TRBJ1-5; v_gene: TRBV10-3; abundance: once; CDR3aa: CAISEGQNSNQPQHF; CDR3nt: TGTGCCATCAGTGAGGGACAGAATAGCAATCAGCCCCAGCATTTT
d_gene: -; j_gene: TRBJ2-1; v_gene: TRBV2; abundance: -; CDR3aa: CASSKAAGLDEQFF; CDR3nt: TGTGCCAGCAGTAAGGCAGCGGGTTTGGATGAGCAGTTCTTC
d_gene: TRBD1; j_gene: TRBJ2-3; v_gene: TRBV29-1; abundance: -; CDR3aa: CSATGGSGTDTQYF; CDR3nt: TGCAGCGCCACAGGGGGATCGGGCACAGATACGCAGTATTTT
d_gene: TRBD1; j_gene: TRBJ1-6; v_gene: TRBV6-5; abundance: -; CDR3aa: CASSSTGMSYNSPLHF; CDR3nt: TGTGCCAGCAGTTCGACAGGGATGTCCTATAATTCACCCCTCCACTTT
d_gene: TRBD1; j_gene: TRBJ1-1; v_gene: TRBV11-2; abundance: -; CDR3aa: CASSLEGQAPNTEAFF; CDR3nt: TGTGCCAGCAGCTTAGAAGGACAGGCGCCGAACACTGAAGCTTTCTTT
d_gene: TRBD1; j_gene: TRBJ1-2; v_gene: TRBV9; abundance: -; CDR3aa: CASSVGQGDYGYTF; CDR3nt: TGTGCCAGCAGCGTTGGACAGGGTGACTATGGCTACACCTTC
d_gene: TRBD1; j_gene: TRBJ1-6; v_gene: TRBV24-1; abundance: few; CDR3aa: CATSDWDRGNSPLHF; CDR3nt: TGTGCCACCAGTGATTGGGACAGGGGAAATTCACCCCTCCACTTT
d_gene: -; j_gene: TRBJ2-4; v_gene: TRBV16; abundance: -; CDR3aa: CASSHPRLAKNIQYF; CDR3nt: TGTGCCAGCAGCCATCCGAGACTAGCCAAAAACATTCAGTACTTC
d_gene: TRBD2; j_gene: TRBJ2-3; v_gene: TRBV3-1/TRBV3-2; abundance: -; CDR3aa: CASSRASGGTDTQYF; CDR3nt: TGTGCCAGCAGCCGGGCAAGCGGGGGCACAGATACGCAGTATTTT
d_gene: TRBD2; j_gene: TRBJ2-1; v_gene: TRBV7-2; abundance: -; CDR3aa: CASSLGLAGNNEQFF; CDR3nt: TGTGCCAGCAGCTTAGGGCTAGCGGGGAACAATGAGCAGTTCTTC
d_gene: -; j_gene: TRBJ2-5; v_gene: TRBV5-1; abundance: -; CDR3aa: CASSLGAGGYQETQYF; CDR3nt: TGCGCCAGCAGCTTGGGAGCAGGGGGGTACCAAGAGACCCAGTACTTC
d_gene: -; j_gene: TRBJ1-1; v_gene: TRBV29-1; abundance: few; CDR3aa: CSVLWRMNTEAFF; CDR3nt: TGCAGCGTTCTGTGGCGGATGAACACTGAAGCTTTCTTT
d_gene: -; j_gene: TRBJ1-2; v_gene: TRBV9; abundance: -; CDR3aa: CASSSRPTDGYTF; CDR3nt: TGTGCCAGCAGCTCCCGACCGACTGATGGCTACACCTTC
d_gene: TRBD2; j_gene: TRBJ2-5; v_gene: TRBV15; abundance: -; CDR3aa: CATSRVGGGRETQYF; CDR3nt: TGTGCCACCAGCAGAGTCGGCGGGGGAAGGGAGACCCAGTACTTC
d_gene: -; j_gene: TRBJ2-3; v_gene: TRBV7-3; abundance: few; CDR3aa: CASSFQGPPDTQYF; CDR3nt: TGTGCCAGCAGCTTTCAGGGGCCCCCAGATACGCAGTATTTT
d_gene: -; j_gene: TRBJ2-5; v_gene: TRBV3-1/TRBV3-2; abundance: -; CDR3aa: CASSQDGQGGETQYF; CDR3nt: TGTGCCAGCAGCCAAGATGGGCAGGGTGGAGAGACCCAGTACTTC
d_gene: -; j_gene: TRBJ1-6; v_gene: TRBV10-3; abundance: -; CDR3aa: CAIRGGDQTNNSPLHF; CDR3nt: TGTGCCATCAGGGGCGGGGATCAGACCAATAATTCACCCCTCCACTTT
d_gene: -; j_gene: TRBJ1-2; v_gene: TRBV29-1; abundance: -; CDR3aa: CSSRRGGYGYTF; CDR3nt: TGCAGCTCACGTAGGGGAGGCTATGGCTACACCTTC
d_gene: TRBD1; j_gene: TRBJ1-5; v_gene: TRBV6-5; abundance: -; CDR3aa: CASSYNEGARQPQHF; CDR3nt: TGTGCCAGCAGTTACAACGAGGGGGCTCGGCAGCCCCAGCATTTT
d_gene: -; j_gene: TRBJ2-1; v_gene: TRBV11-2; abundance: -; CDR3aa: CASSLGLVLTPTQFF; CDR3nt: TGTGCCAGCAGCTTAGGACTAGTCCTGACCCCAACCCAGTTCTTC
d_gene: TRBD1; j_gene: TRBJ2-7; v_gene: TRBV30; abundance: few; CDR3aa: CAWDRADRGAYEQYF; CDR3nt: TGTGCCTGGGACCGGGCTGACAGGGGAGCCTACGAGCAGTACTTC
d_gene: -; j_gene: TRBJ2-2; v_gene: TRBV6-5; abundance: -; CDR3aa: CASSPEVRELFF; CDR3nt: TGTGCCAGCAGTCCAGAGGTCCGGGAGCTGTTTTTT
d_gene: -; j_gene: TRBJ2-1; v_gene: TRBV2; abundance: -; CDR3aa: CASSIDRYPDNEQFF; CDR3nt: TGTGCCAGCAGTATCGACAGGTACCCAGACAATGAGCAGTTCTTC
d_gene: TRBD2; j_gene: TRBJ2-1; v_gene: TRBV19; abundance: -; CDR3aa: CASSPSGVYNEQFF; CDR3nt: TGTGCCAGTAGTCCTAGCGGGGTCTACAATGAGCAGTTCTTC
d_gene: TRBD1; j_gene: TRBJ2-6; v_gene: TRBV5-1; abundance: -; CDR3aa: CASSGQGVGANVLTF; CDR3nt: TGCGCCAGCTCCGGACAGGGGGTCGGGGCCAACGTCCTGACTTTC
d_gene: TRBD2; j_gene: TRBJ2-3; v_gene: TRBV7-9; abundance: -; CDR3aa: CASSYTVAGGLGDTQYF; CDR3nt: TGTGCCAGCAGCTATACCGTAGCGGGGGGCCTGGGAGATACGCAGTATTTT
d_gene: -; j_gene: TRBJ1-1; v_gene: TRBV5-1; abundance: once; CDR3aa: CASSPGTGTEAFF; CDR3nt: TGCGCCAGCAGCCCGGGTACGGGCACTGAAGCTTTCTTT
d_gene: -; j_gene: TRBJ2-6; v_gene: TRBV5-1; abundance: -; CDR3aa: CASSLHPSGANVLTF; CDR3nt: TGCGCCAGCAGCTTACACCCCTCTGGGGCCAACGTCCTGACTTTC
d_gene: -; j_gene: TRBJ1-1; v_gene: TRBV19; abundance: -; CDR3aa: CASSIPGNLPEAFF; CDR3nt: TGTGCCAGTAGTATACCGGGAAACCTCCCTGAAGCTTTCTTT
d_gene: -; j_gene: TRBJ1-5; v_gene: TRBV28; abundance: -; CDR3aa: CASTPGGHSNQPQHF; CDR3nt: TGTGCCAGCACCCCGGGAGGGCATAGCAATCAGCCCCAGCATTTT
d_gene: TRBD2; j_gene: TRBJ2-5; v_gene: TRBV13; abundance: once; CDR3aa: CASSLGGGETQYF; CDR3nt: TGTGCCAGCAGCTTAGGGGGAGGGGAGACCCAGTACTTC
d_gene: -; j_gene: TRBJ1-5; v_gene: TRBV6-5; abundance: -; CDR3aa: CATDRDTGNQPQHF; CDR3nt: TGTGCCACCGACCGGGACACAGGCAATCAGCCCCAGCATTTT
d_gene: TRBD2; j_gene: TRBJ2-2; v_gene: TRBV27; abundance: -; CDR3aa: CASSPPRGGTGELFF; CDR3nt: TGTGCCAGCAGTCCCCCCCGGGGGGGGACCGGGGAGCTGTTTTTT
d_gene: -; j_gene: TRBJ1-2; v_gene: TRBV30; abundance: -; CDR3aa: CAWSRFNPPGYTF; CDR3nt: TGTGCCTGGAGCCGGTTTAACCCGCCAGGCTACACCTTC
d_gene: -; j_gene: TRBJ2-5; v_gene: TRBV11-2; abundance: -; CDR3aa: CASSLVQRIQETQYF; CDR3nt: TGTGCCAGCAGCTTAGTGCAGCGGATCCAAGAGACCCAGTACTTC
d_gene: TRBD2; j_gene: TRBJ2-3; v_gene: TRBV2; abundance: -; CDR3aa: CASSEEAGRTDTQYF; CDR3nt: TGTGCCAGCAGTGAAGAAGCGGGGAGAACAGATACGCAGTATTTT
d_gene: TRBD1; j_gene: TRBJ2-2; v_gene: TRBV28; abundance: -; CDR3aa: CASGTGNTGELFF; CDR3nt: TGTGCCAGCGGGACAGGGAACACCGGGGAGCTGTTTTTT
d_gene: -; j_gene: TRBJ2-5; v_gene: TRBV19; abundance: -; CDR3aa: CASSGTIASETQYF; CDR3nt: TGTGCCAGTAGTGGGACAATAGCCTCGGAGACCCAGTACTTC
d_gene: TRBD2; j_gene: TRBJ2-5; v_gene: TRBV4-1; abundance: once; CDR3aa: CASSQHASGGAKTQYF; CDR3nt: TGCGCCAGCAGCCAGCACGCTAGCGGGGGGGCGAAGACCCAGTACTTC
d_gene: TRBD2; j_gene: TRBJ2-3; v_gene: TRBV10-1; abundance: -; CDR3aa: CARKVLWGLADSTDTQYF; CDR3nt: TGCGCCAGGAAGGTGTTATGGGGACTAGCGGACAGCACAGATACGCAGTATTTT
d_gene: TRBD1; j_gene: TRBJ1-2; v_gene: TRBV2; abundance: -; CDR3aa: CASSELGQVDDTF; CDR3nt: TGTGCCAGCAGTGAATTAGGACAGGTTGATGACACCTTC
d_gene: -; j_gene: TRBJ1-5; v_gene: TRBV30; abundance: -; CDR3aa: CAWSVGGVITNQPQHF; CDR3nt: TGTGCCTGGAGCGTCGGGGGGGTAATTACCAATCAGCCCCAGCATTTT
d_gene: -; j_gene: TRBJ2-2; v_gene: TRBV3-1/TRBV3-2; abundance: few; CDR3aa: CASSQVQNTGELFF; CDR3nt: TGTGCCAGCAGCCAAGTTCAGAACACCGGGGAGCTGTTTTTT
d_gene: -; j_gene: TRBJ1-1; v_gene: TRBV9; abundance: -; CDR3aa: CASSVATGTEAFF; CDR3nt: TGTGCCAGCAGCGTAGCGACGGGAACTGAAGCTTTCTTT
d_gene: -; j_gene: TRBJ1-2; v_gene: TRBV28; abundance: -; CDR3aa: CASRVAGSYGYTF; CDR3nt: TGTGCCAGCAGAGTGGCGGGGTCCTATGGCTACACCTTC
d_gene: TRBD1; j_gene: TRBJ2-2; v_gene: TRBV27; abundance: -; CDR3aa: CATRGQPNTGELFF; CDR3nt: TGTGCCACCCGGGGACAGCCGAACACCGGGGAGCTGTTTTTT
d_gene: TRBD1; j_gene: TRBJ1-2; v_gene: TRBV5-6; abundance: -; CDR3aa: CASSLVRDRDVYGYTF; CDR3nt: TGTGCCAGCAGCTTGGTACGGGACAGGGACGTCTATGGCTACACCTTC
d_gene: TRBD1; j_gene: TRBJ2-3; v_gene: TRBV3-1/TRBV3-2; abundance: -; CDR3aa: CASSRDRQLDTQYF; CDR3nt: TGTGCCAGCAGCCGGGACAGGCAATTGGATACGCAGTATTTT
d_gene: TRBD1; j_gene: TRBJ2-5; v_gene: TRBV5-6; abundance: once; CDR3aa: CASSPRQGGLQETQYF; CDR3nt: TGTGCCAGCAGCCCACGACAGGGCGGGCTCCAAGAGACCCAGTACTTC
d_gene: -; j_gene: TRBJ2-7; v_gene: TRBV28; abundance: -; CDR3aa: CASSYQARQYF; CDR3nt: TGTGCCAGCAGTTACCAGGCGAGGCAGTACTTC
d_gene: -; j_gene: TRBJ1-2; v_gene: TRBV28; abundance: -; CDR3aa: CASSPSGRANYGYTF; CDR3nt: TGTGCCAGCAGCCCCTCGGGTAGAGCTAACTATGGCTACACCTTC
d_gene: TRBD1; j_gene: TRBJ1-3; v_gene: TRBV11-2; abundance: -; CDR3aa: CASSLARGTGNTIYF; CDR3nt: TGTGCCAGCAGCTTAGCCAGGGGGACTGGAAACACCATATATTTT